These 31 T cell receptor beta chains originate from one sample sequenced in a study of blood T cell repertoires in COVID-19. Libraries were prepared by immunoSEQ multiplex PCR; TCRdb keeps only in-frame clonotypes and omits some of them. The sample comprises around 310,000 clones, approximately 89% of which are singletons, and about 9.4% rests with the top ten. The sequencing input was PBMCs or T cells enriched from blood (not recorded which). The receptors shown here come from a woman in her twenties or thirties who had recovered from COVID-19.

V and J are TRBV11-3 and TRBJ2-3; D might be TRBD2 (5 bases). The CDR3 covers 15 residues. The germline V and J ends were trimmed by 3 bases and 0 bases, with 10 bases remaining between them. Germline CDR1 reads SGHNT; CDR2 reads YENEEA. The CDR3 loop reads CASSFSSGSTDTQYF. CDR3 coding DNA: TGTGCCAGCAGCTTTTCCAGCGGTAGCACAGATACGCAGTATTTT.

The chain recombines TRBV3-1 (or the pseudogene TRBV3-2) with TRBJ2-2, with D hard to call. CDR3 size: 16 residues. Germline V lookup: CDR1 LGHDT, CDR2 YNNKEL (reference sequence). V was trimmed by 3 bases and J by 5 bases, leaving 16 bases between them. Here the CDR3 DNA reads TGTGCCAGCAGCCACAAATCCGTGGTCACAACCGGGGAGCTGTTTTTT. Translated, it gives CASSHKSVVTTGELFF.

This chain uses TRBV19 with TRBJ2-5; 9 bases fit TRBD2. The germline V gene encodes CDR1 LNHDA and CDR2 SQIVND (reference sequence). Trimming cost V 11 bases and J 5 bases; bases outside gene matches: 9. The CDR3 totals 13 residues. CDR3 sequence (DNA): TGTGCCGCAAATAGCGGGAGATCGGAGACCCAGTACTTC. This gives the protein CAANSGRSETQYF. Using reference TRBV19 and TRBJ2-5 for the parts outside the CDR3, the full variable domain is DGGITQSPKYLFRKEGQNVTLSCEQNLNHDAMYWYRQDPGQGLRLIYYSQIVNDFQKGDIAEGYSVSREKKESFPLTVTSAQKNPTAFYLCAANSGRSETQYFGPGTRLLVL.

The chain is built from TRBV2 and TRBJ1-4; D ambiguous. There are 15 residues in the CDR3. Germline CDR1 reads SNHLY; CDR2 reads FYNNEI. V lost 2 bases and J lost 4, with 11 bases in between. The CDR3 DNA reads as TGTGCCAGCAGTGAACGAGGGCGGATTAATGAAAAACTGTTTTTT. Its protein product is CASSERGRINEKLFF.

The chain recombines TRBV10-3 with TRBJ1-2, with unresolved D. The length of the CDR3 is 14 residues. Trimming took 3 bases from V and 5 from J, leaving 13 bases between them. The germline gives CDR1 ENHRY, CDR2 SYGVKD. CDR3 loop: CAISDSVLVYGYTF. The CDR3 DNA follows: TGTGCCATCAGTGATTCGGTTCTTGTGTATGGCTACACCTTC.

CDR3 nucleotides: TGTGCCAGCAGTGAGGACAGGGGGGAGACCCAGTACTTC. Translated, it gives CASSEDRGETQYF. This sequence joins TRBV2 and TRBJ2-5; 10 bases agree with TRBD1. The J segment lost 5 bases and the V segment lost 3 bases, leaving 0 bases of the junction unmatched. This CDR3 has 13 residues. Germline assignment: CDR1 SNHLY and CDR2 FYNNEI. Complete variable domain (other parts from reference TRBV2 and TRBJ2-5): EPEVTQTPSHQVTQMGQEVILRCVPISNHLYFYWYRQILGQKVEFLVSFYNNEISEKSEIFDDQFSVERPDGSNFTLKIRSTKLEDSAMYFCASSEDRGETQYFGPGTRLLVL.

The chain links TRBV28 to TRBJ2-7, with 8 bases lining up with TRBD1. The V gene end was trimmed by 5 bases and the J gene end by 6 bases; junction bases not matched to a gene: 9. This CDR3 region has 14 residues. Looked up from germline, CDR1 is MDHEN and CDR2 is SYDVKM. CDR3 in DNA: TGTGCCAGCAGTCCCGTGGACAGGGCAAGCGAGCAGTACTTC. Translated, it gives CASSPVDRASEQYF.

The chain recombines TRBV13 with TRBJ2-7; 8 positions agree with TRBD2. CDR3 length: 13 amino acids. Germline V gives CDR1 PRHDT, CDR2 FYEKMQ (reference sequence). The V and J ends lost 5 bases and 6 bases, in that order; junction bases with no gene match: 6. The CDR3 DNA follows: TGTGCCAGCAGCCACGGGACTAGAGGCGAGCAGTACTTC. It encodes CASSHGTRGEQYF.

This clone has only a few counts. The rearrangement joins TRBV9 to TRBJ1-1; no clear D gene. The CDR3 loop spans 14 amino acids. Germline V gene lookup returns CDR1 SGDLS and CDR2 YYNGEE. The V end lost 4 bases, the J end lost 1 base, and 11 bases lay between the germline ends. This CDR3 reads CASSPSRGNTEAFF. The CDR3 bases are TGTGCCAGCAGCCCTTCTCGGGGGAACACTGAAGCTTTCTTT.

The chain combines TRBV18 with TRBJ2-1, with a tentative D call TRBD1 (5 bases). The V end was cut by 1 base, the J end by 9 bases, with 10 bases between. The CDR3 spans 13 residues. In germline, CDR1 is KGHSH, CDR2 LQKENI. CDR3 loop: CASSPLSGIEQFF. Written as DNA, the CDR3 is TGTGCCAGCTCACCACTATCAGGGATTGAGCAGTTCTTC.

The rearrangement uses TRBV21-1 and TRBJ1-6. TRBV21-1 is a pseudogene locus. The CDR3 spans 17 residues. This chain's CDR3 is CASSKWVAGGHNSPLHF. The CDR3 nucleotides read TGTGCCAGCAGCAAATGGGTTGCAGGAGGCCATAATTCACCCCTCCACTTT.

J is TRBJ2-7 and V is TRBV27; weak D call: TRBD2 (5 bases). Per germline, CDR1 MNHEY and CDR2 SMNVEV (reference sequence). The CDR3 is made up of 13 amino acids. V lost 2 bases to trimming and J lost 2 bases, with 7 bases between them. CDR3 region: CASSLRGAYEQYF. In DNA form, the CDR3 reads TGTGCCAGCAGTTTACGGGGAGCCTACGAGCAGTACTTC.

The CDR3 DNA follows: TGTGCCAGCTCCGACAGGCGGGTCGAGACCCAGTACTTC. It specifies CASSDRRVETQYF. The chain employs TRBV5-4 and TRBJ2-5, with a possible D match to TRBD1 (6 bases). The CDR3 has 13 amino acids. Germline CDR1 SGHNT, CDR2 YYREEE (reference sequence). Trimming took off 7 bases at V and 5 bases at J, with 15 bases between the two ends.

In its sample, this clone was seen once. The rearrangement joins TRBV11-2 to TRBJ2-7; TRBD1 might be the D (6 bases). The CDR3 spans 14 residues. V was clipped by 5 bases and J by 2 bases, with 13 bases between them. CDR1 is SGHAT and CDR2 is FQNNGV in the germline V gene. CDR3 region: CASSPHREAYEQYF. Here the CDR3 DNA reads TGTGCCAGCAGCCCCCACAGGGAAGCCTACGAGCAGTACTTC.

The chain recombines TRBV10-1 with TRBJ2-1; 11 positions agree with TRBD2. Germline lookup yields CDR1 WNHNN and CDR2 SYGVQD (reference sequence). J was trimmed by 2 bases and V by 4 bases; bases with no gene match: 1. The CDR3 spans 15 residues. The CDR3 sequence: CASSATSGTYNEQFF. CDR3 bases: TGCGCCAGCAGTGCGACTAGCGGGACCTACAATGAGCAGTTCTTC.

The DNA for the CDR3 is TGTGCCAGCAGCTTAGGGAGGGGACCCTACAATGAGCAGTTCTTC. Protein sequence: CASSLGRGPYNEQFF. The chain couples TRBV7-9 to TRBJ2-1; D is possibly TRBD2 (6 bases). The germline V gene encodes CDR1 SEHNR and CDR2 FQNEAQ (reference sequence). CDR3 length equals 15 residues. V dropped 1 base and J dropped 2 bases, with 9 bases sitting between them.

V usage is TRBV11-2 and J usage is TRBJ2-7, with D unclear. Trimming cost V 3 bases and J 2 bases, with 11 bases left between them. The CDR3 is 14 residues long. In germline, CDR1 is SGHAT, CDR2 FQNNGV. CDR3 region: CASSFRTQTYEQYF. CDR3 in DNA: TGTGCCAGCAGCTTCCGCACGCAGACCTACGAGCAGTACTTC.

The chain recombines TRBV6-5 with TRBJ2-1; TRBD2 aligns across 9 bases. CDR3 length: 15 residues. In germline, CDR1 is MNHEY, CDR2 SVGAGI. Losses at the gene ends were 5 bases for V and 3 bases for J; bases not matched to a gene: 5. The CDR3 nucleotides read TGTGCCAGCAGTCACGGACTAGCGAACTACAATGAGCAGTTCTTC. It encodes CASSHGLANYNEQFF.

The J gene is TRBJ1-5, the V gene TRBV30, with 10 bases matching TRBD1. The germline CDR1 and CDR2 sequences are GTSNPN and SVGIG (reference sequence). The CDR3 has 17 residues. V shed 3 bases and J 2 bases; nucleotides not matched to a gene: 10. In DNA form, the CDR3 reads TGTGCCTGGAGCTCCGGGACAGGGGTTCGAGGCAATCAGCCCCAGCATTTT. This sequence encodes CAWSSGTGVRGNQPQHF.

V gene TRBV19 combines with J gene TRBJ1-6, with D unresolved. V was trimmed by 11 bases and J by 8 bases, leaving 16 bases between them. The V gene's germline CDR1 is LNHDA and CDR2 SQIVND (reference sequence). The CDR3 length is 13 residues. The CDR3 DNA follows: TGTGCCGCCAAGGGAGGATTTGATTCACCCCTCCACTTT. It specifies CAAKGGFDSPLHF.

CDR3 coding DNA: TGTGCCAGCAGTTACTCCGGGGAGACCCAGTACTTC. Protein sequence: CASSYSGETQYF. This chain links TRBV6-2 or TRBV6-3 with TRBJ2-5; D remains unclear. From germline, CDR1 is MNHEY and CDR2 SVGEGT. V lost 0 bases and J 5 bases, leaving 4 bases between the germline ends. CDR3 size: 12 residues.

The CDR3 nucleotides are TGCAGTGCTAGTAAGGCTAGCGGGAGGCAAGATACGCAGTATTTT. As protein: CSASKASGRQDTQYF. The rearrangement links TRBV20-1 to TRBJ2-3, with TRBD2 identical over 11 bases. Germline CDR1 and CDR2: DFQATT and SNEGSKA (reference sequence). The CDR3 extends over 15 amino acids. V dropped 3 bases and J dropped 5; count of bases not matched to a gene: 7.

The rearrangement uses TRBV27 and TRBJ2-2; TRBD1 might be the D (5 bases). V lost 0 bases and J lost 1, with 18 bases in between. The length of the CDR3 is 19 residues. Germline assignment: CDR1 MNHEY and CDR2 SMNVEV (reference sequence). The CDR3 loop reads CASSLSRGRGLGNTGELFF. The CDR3 coding sequence is TGTGCCAGCAGTTTATCGAGAGGAAGGGGTCTTGGGAACACCGGGGAGCTGTTTTTT.

This clone has only one observation. The rearrangement joins TRBV2 to TRBJ1-5; unclear D gene. CDR1 is SNHLY, CDR2 FYNNEI, per germline. Trimming shortened V by 5 bases and J by 2 bases, and 10 bases separated the two germline ends. The CDR3 spans 14 residues. The CDR3 region is CASSSVGGNQPQHF. The CDR3 DNA reads TGTGCCAGCAGTTCAGTGGGCGGCAATCAGCCCCAGCATTTT.

J is TRBJ1-2 and V is TRBV9, with TRBD1 identical over 9 bases. Trimming removed 0 bases from V and 8 bases from J; junction bases left unmatched: 17. The CDR3 is made up of 18 amino acids. The germline gives CDR1 SGDLS, CDR2 YYNGEE. This CDR3 reads CASSVAPGWGQGVIGYTF. As DNA, the CDR3 is TGTGCCAGCAGCGTAGCTCCAGGGTGGGGACAGGGAGTTATCGGCTACACCTTC. Based on the CDR3 plus reference TRBV9 and TRBJ1-2, the full variable domain is DSGVTQTPKHLITATGQRVTLRCSPRSGDLSVYWYQQSLDQGLQFLIQYYNGEERAKGNILERFSAQQFPDLHSELNLSSLELGDSALYFCASSVAPGWGQGVIGYTFGSGTRLTVV.

The rearrangement joins TRBV13 to TRBJ2-3; 7 bases are shared with TRBD1. Trimming took 0 bases from V and 4 from J; bases not matched to a gene: 7. CDR3 length: 16 residues. The germline gives CDR1 PRHDT, CDR2 FYEKMQ (reference sequence). CDR3 protein: CASSLGQGPGPDTQYF. The CDR3, as DNA: TGTGCCAGCAGCTTAGGACAGGGGCCGGGCCCAGATACGCAGTATTTT.

The rearrangement links TRBV7-9 to TRBJ2-1; unclear D gene. Germline V gene lookup returns CDR1 SEHNR and CDR2 FQNEAQ (reference sequence). This CDR3 comprises 16 residues. V was trimmed by 2 bases and J by 8 bases, leaving 19 bases between them. CDR3 bases: TGTGCCAGCAGCTTAAAAAATCTCTTCTTCACGGATGAGCAGTTCTTC. It yields the protein CASSLKNLFFTDEQFF.

The chain joins TRBV6-2 or TRBV6-3 to TRBJ2-5; D not certain. The ends were cut back, 0 bases at V and 4 bases at J, with 3 bases in the middle. The CDR3 consists of 12 residues. Germline V gene data show CDR1 as MNHEY and CDR2 as SVGEGT. CDR3 bases: TGTGCCAGCAGTTACTCTAGAGAGACCCAGTACTTC. Its protein is CASSYSRETQYF.

J is TRBJ1-6 and V is TRBV28; 10 positions agree with TRBD1. The CDR3 has 16 residues. The V segment lost 4 bases and the J segment 7 bases; nucleotides outside the gene matches: 7. The germline gives CDR1 MDHEN, CDR2 SYDVKM. The CDR3: CASSSLTGGANSPLHF. Here the CDR3 DNA reads TGTGCCAGCAGTTCGTTGACAGGGGGCGCGAATTCACCCCTCCACTTT.

CDR3 residues: CASGLQGYTYEQYF. The CDR3, as DNA: TGTGCTAGTGGTCTACAGGGTTATACCTACGAGCAGTACTTC. This chain uses TRBV12-5 with TRBJ2-7; possible D gene TRBD1, 6 bases. The ends were cut back, 5 bases at V and 2 bases at J, with 13 bases in the middle. The V gene's germline CDR1 is LGHNT and CDR2 FRNRAP. The CDR3 consists of 14 residues.

The V call is TRBV30, the J call TRBJ1-1; maybe TRBD1 (6 bases). The ends were cut back, 0 bases at V and 4 bases at J, with 12 bases in the middle. The CDR3 loop spans 14 amino acids. CDR1 and CDR2 from the germline V gene are GTSNPN and SVGIG (reference sequence). The CDR3 region is CAWSVGGVSTEAFF. The CDR3 coding sequence is TGTGCCTGGAGTGTTGGGGGCGTTAGCACTGAAGCTTTCTTT.